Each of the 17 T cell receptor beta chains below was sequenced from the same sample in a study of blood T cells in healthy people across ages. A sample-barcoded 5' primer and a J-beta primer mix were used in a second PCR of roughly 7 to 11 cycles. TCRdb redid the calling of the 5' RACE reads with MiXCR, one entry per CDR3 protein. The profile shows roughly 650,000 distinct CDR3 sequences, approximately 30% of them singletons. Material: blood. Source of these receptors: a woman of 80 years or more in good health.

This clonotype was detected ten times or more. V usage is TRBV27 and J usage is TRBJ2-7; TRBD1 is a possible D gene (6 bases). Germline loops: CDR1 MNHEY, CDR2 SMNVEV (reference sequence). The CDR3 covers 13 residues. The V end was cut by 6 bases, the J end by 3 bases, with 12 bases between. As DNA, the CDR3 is TGTGCCAGCAGGGAGACAGGAGACTACGAGCAGTACTTC. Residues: CASRETGDYEQYF.

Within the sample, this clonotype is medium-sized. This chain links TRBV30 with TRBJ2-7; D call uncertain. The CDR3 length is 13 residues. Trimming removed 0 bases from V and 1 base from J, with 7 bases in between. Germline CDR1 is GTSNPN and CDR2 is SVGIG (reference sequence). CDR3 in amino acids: CAWSVESSYEQYF. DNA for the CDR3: TGTGCCTGGAGTGTAGAGTCATCCTACGAGCAGTACTTC. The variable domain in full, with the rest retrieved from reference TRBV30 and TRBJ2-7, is SQTIHQWPATLVQPVGSPLSLECTVEGTSNPNLYWYRQAAGRGLQLLFYSVGIGQISSEVPQNLSASRPQDRQFILSSKKLLLSDSGFYLCAWSVESSYEQYFGPGTRLTVT.

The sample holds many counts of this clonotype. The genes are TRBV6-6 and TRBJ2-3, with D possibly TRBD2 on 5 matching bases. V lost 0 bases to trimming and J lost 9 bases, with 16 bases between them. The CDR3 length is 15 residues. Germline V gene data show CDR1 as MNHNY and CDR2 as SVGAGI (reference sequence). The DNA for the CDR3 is TGTGCCAGCAGTTACTCGGGGAGTCAGAGGCGAACGCAGTATTTT. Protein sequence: CASSYSGSQRRTQYF.

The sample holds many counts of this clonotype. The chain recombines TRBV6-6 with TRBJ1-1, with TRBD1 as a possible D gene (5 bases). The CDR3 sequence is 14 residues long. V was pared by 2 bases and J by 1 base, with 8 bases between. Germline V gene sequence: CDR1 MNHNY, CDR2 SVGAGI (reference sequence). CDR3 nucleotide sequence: TGTGCCAGCAGTTACCCGGGGGGGAACACTGAAGCTTTCTTT. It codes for CASSYPGGNTEAFF.

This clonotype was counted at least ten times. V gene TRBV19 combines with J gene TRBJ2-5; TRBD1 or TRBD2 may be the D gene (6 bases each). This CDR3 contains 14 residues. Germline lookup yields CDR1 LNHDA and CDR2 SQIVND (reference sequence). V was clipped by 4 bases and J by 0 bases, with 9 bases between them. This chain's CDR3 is CASSKGGHQETQYF. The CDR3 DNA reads TGTGCCAGTAGTAAGGGGGGACACCAAGAGACCCAGTACTTC. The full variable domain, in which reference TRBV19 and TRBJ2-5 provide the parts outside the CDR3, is DGGITQSPKYLFRKEGQNVTLSCEQNLNHDAMYWYRQDPGQGLRLIYYSQIVNDFQKGDIAEGYSVSREKKESFPLTVTSAQKNPTAFYLCASSKGGHQETQYFGPGTRLLVL.

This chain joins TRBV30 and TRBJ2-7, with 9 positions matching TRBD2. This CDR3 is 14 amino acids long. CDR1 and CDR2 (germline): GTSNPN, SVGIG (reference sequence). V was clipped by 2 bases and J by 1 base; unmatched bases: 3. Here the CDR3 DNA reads TGTGCCTGGAGTTTAGCGGGGGTGTCCTACGAGCAGTACTTC. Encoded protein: CAWSLAGVSYEQYF. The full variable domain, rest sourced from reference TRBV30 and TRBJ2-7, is SQTIHQWPATLVQPVGSPLSLECTVEGTSNPNLYWYRQAAGRGLQLLFYSVGIGQISSEVPQNLSASRPQDRQFILSSKKLLLSDSGFYLCAWSLAGVSYEQYFGPGTRLTVT.

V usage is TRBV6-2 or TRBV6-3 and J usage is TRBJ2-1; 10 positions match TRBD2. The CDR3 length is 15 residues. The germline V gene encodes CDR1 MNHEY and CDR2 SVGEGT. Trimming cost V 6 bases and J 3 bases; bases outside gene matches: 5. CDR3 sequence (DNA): TGTGCCAGCAGACACGGGACTAGCGTCTACAATGAGCAGTTCTTC. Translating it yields CASRHGTSVYNEQFF.

The CDR3 DNA sequence: TGTGCCAGCAGCCGGCGGGGGGGCAGGGAGCAAGATACGCAGTATTTT. Its translation is CASSRRGGREQDTQYF. V usage is TRBV12-3 or TRBV12-4 and J usage is TRBJ2-3; 9 nucleotides line up with TRBD2. Trimming removed 6 bases from V and 5 bases from J; junction bases left unmatched: 12. The CDR3 is made up of 16 amino acids.

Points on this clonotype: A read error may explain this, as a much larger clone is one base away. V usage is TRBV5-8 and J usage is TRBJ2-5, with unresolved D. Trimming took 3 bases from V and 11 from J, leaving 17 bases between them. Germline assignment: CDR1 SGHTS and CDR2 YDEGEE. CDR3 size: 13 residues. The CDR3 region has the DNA TGTGCCAGCAGCTCCTTTGGAAATCGTGAGCAGTACTTC. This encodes CASSSFGNREQYF.

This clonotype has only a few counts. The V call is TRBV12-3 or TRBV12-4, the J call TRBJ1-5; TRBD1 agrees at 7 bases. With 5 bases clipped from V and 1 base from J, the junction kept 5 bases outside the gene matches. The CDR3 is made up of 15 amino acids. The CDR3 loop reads CASSPWDSSNQPQHF. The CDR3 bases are TGTGCCAGCAGTCCCTGGGACAGCAGCAATCAGCCCCAGCATTTT.

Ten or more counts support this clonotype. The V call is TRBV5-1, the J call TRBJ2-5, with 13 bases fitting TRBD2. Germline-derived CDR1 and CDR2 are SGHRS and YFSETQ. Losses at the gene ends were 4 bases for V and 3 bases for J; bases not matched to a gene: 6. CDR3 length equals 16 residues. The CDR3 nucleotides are TGCGCCAGCAGCCCCGGCGGGACTAGCGGGGAAGAGACCCAGTACTTC. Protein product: CASSPGGTSGEETQYF.

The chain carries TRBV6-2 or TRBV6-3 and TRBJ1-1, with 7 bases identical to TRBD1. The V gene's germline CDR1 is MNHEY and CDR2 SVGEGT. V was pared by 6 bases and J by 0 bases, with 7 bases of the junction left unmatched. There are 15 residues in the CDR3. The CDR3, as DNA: TGTGCCAGCAGGAGTGACAGGGCCATGAACACTGAAGCTTTCTTT. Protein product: CASRSDRAMNTEAFF.

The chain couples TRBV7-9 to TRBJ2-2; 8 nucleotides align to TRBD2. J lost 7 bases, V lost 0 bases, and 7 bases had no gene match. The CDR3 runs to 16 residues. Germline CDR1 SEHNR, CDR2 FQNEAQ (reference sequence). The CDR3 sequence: CASSLAAAGGDGELFF. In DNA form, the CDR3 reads TGTGCCAGCAGCTTAGCGGCGGCGGGAGGCGACGGGGAGCTGTTTTTT.

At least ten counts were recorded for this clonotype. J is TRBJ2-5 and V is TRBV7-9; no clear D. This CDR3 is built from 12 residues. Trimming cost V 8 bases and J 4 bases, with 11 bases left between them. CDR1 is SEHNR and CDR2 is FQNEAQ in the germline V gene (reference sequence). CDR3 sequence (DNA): TGTGCCAGCGGGCCGGAGTCAGAGACCCAGTACTTC. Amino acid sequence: CASGPESETQYF.

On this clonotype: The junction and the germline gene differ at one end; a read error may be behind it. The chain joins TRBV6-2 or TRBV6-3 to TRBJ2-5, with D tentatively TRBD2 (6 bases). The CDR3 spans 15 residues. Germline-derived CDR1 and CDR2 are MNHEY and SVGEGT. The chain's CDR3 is CASRASGGDQGTQYF. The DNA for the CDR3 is TGTGCCAGCAGAGCGTCCGGCGGGGATCAAGGGACCCAGTACTTC.

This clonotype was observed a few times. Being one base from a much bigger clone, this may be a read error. CDR3 DNA sequence: TGCGCCAGTACCATGGTGGGCCAGTCGACCCAGTTCTTC. Encoded protein: CASTMVGQSTQFF. This chain connects TRBV5-1 to TRBJ2-1; D is unclear. The CDR3 is 13 amino acids. Between the trimmed V and J ends, which lost 8 bases and 13 bases, there was a span of 22 bases. Looked up from germline, CDR1 is SGHRS and CDR2 is YFSETQ.

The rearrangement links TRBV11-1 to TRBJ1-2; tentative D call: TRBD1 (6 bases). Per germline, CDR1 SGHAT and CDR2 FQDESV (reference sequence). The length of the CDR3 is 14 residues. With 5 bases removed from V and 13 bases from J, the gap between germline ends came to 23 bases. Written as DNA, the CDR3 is TGTGCCAGCAGCCCTCAGATTGGGGGCGGGCGTCGCACCTTC. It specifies CASSPQIGGGRRTF.